Listed below are T cell receptor beta chains from one sample, sequenced in a study of blood T cell repertoires in COVID-19. The data were produced by immunoSEQ multiplex PCR, yet TCRdb's version contains in-frame clones alone and is incomplete. Counted here are some 300,000 clones, over 75% occurring once; the ten biggest clones make up around a tenth. The sample was PBMCs or T cells enriched from blood (not recorded which). The receptors were sampled from a woman between 40 and 50 years old who had recovered from COVID-19. The CDR3 runs from the conserved cysteine through the conserved F or W. A D gene is named only where the DNA matches it firmly. Rows may omit the clone size; those that give it use once, few, many or a size class.

NA	TRBV6-5	TRBJ2-7	TRBD2	CASRTGTSGGYEQYF
NA	TRBV24-1	TRBJ2-1	TRBD2	CATSESRAGGHNEQFF
NA	TRBV24-1	TRBJ2-2	NA	CATRREGTGELFF
NA	TRBV11-2	TRBJ2-5	NA	CASNWPWQVKTQYF
NA	TRBV10-3	TRBJ1-2	NA	CAIRQGDDGYTF
NA	TRBV6-5	TRBJ2-7	NA	CASSYSSLMPTYEQYF
once	TRBV3-1/TRBV3-2	TRBJ1-2	TRBD1	CASSQRQGEHYGYTF
NA	TRBV5-1	TRBJ2-3	TRBD2	CASSLVTSGVEDTQYF
NA	TRBV7-9	TRBJ1-4	TRBD1	CASSLEITGVVEKLFF
once	TRBV13	TRBJ2-3	NA	CASSARGVAGLKTDTQYF
NA	TRBV9	TRBJ1-5	NA	CASSVGAGVDQPQHF
NA	TRBV5-4	TRBJ1-5	NA	CASSLFGLHQPQHF
NA	TRBV3-1/TRBV3-2	TRBJ2-2	NA	CASSQYSGDDTGELFF
NA	TRBV11-3	TRBJ2-7	TRBD2	CASSSQTLAGSSEQYF
NA	TRBV11-3	TRBJ1-2	TRBD1	CASSLGTGWKGYTF
NA	TRBV27	TRBJ2-5	TRBD2	CASSPIGGAKTQYF
NA	TRBV4-1	TRBJ2-3	TRBD2	CASSLEGTSGGATDTQYF
NA	TRBV2	TRBJ1-5	TRBD1	CASSGDSAPDNQPQHF
NA	TRBV6-5	TRBJ2-5	NA	CASSYGGGVQETQYF
NA	TRBV7-2	TRBJ2-2	TRBD2	CASSLDSGGLSGELFF
few	TRBV7-2	TRBJ2-7	TRBD2	CASSPSTAGGPGNYEQYF
NA	TRBV30	TRBJ1-2	NA	CAWSEHWAPERDGYTF
NA	TRBV7-2	TRBJ2-5	NA	CASSSTVQETQYF
NA	TRBV7-9	TRBJ1-4	TRBD1	CASSPTGGANEKLFF
NA	TRBV7-2	TRBJ2-3	NA	CASSFVQGWVTDTQYF
NA	TRBV11-2	TRBJ2-3	NA	CASSPLNTDTQYF
NA	TRBV27	TRBJ2-2	NA	CASSLGGTGELFF
NA	TRBV25-1	TRBJ1-1	NA	CASGWPNTEAFF
NA	TRBV28	TRBJ1-5	NA	CASSTIKSNQPQHF
NA	TRBV6-4	TRBJ2-6	NA	CASSSDRISSPGANVLTF
NA	TRBV4-1	TRBJ2-5	TRBD2	CASSQAGLVQETQYF
NA	TRBV18	TRBJ2-7	NA	CASSPGGVGEQYF
NA	TRBV5-4	TRBJ1-2	TRBD1	CASSWDRLGYTF
NA	TRBV15	TRBJ1-1	TRBD1	CATSEDRWGTEAFF
NA	TRBV2	TRBJ2-7	NA	CASSVIRSANEQYF
NA	TRBV4-3	TRBJ2-2	TRBD2	CASSLTSGSAGELFF
NA	TRBV11-2	TRBJ1-5	NA	CASSLGLDSNQPQHF
NA	TRBV6-1	TRBJ2-1	TRBD1	CASSEAGTASYNEQFF
NA	TRBV11-3	TRBJ2-2	TRBD2	CASSLASGGPSTGELFF
NA	TRBV3-1/TRBV3-2	TRBJ2-1	TRBD2	CASSGTSGSFDEQFF
NA	TRBV5-6	TRBJ2-2	NA	CASSFPAGELFF
NA	TRBV12-3/TRBV12-4	TRBJ2-5	TRBD1	CASSDRVQETQYF
NA	TRBV5-1	TRBJ1-4	NA	CASSLSDRRRNEKLFF
NA	TRBV4-2	TRBJ2-1	TRBD1	CASSQDEGAPGEQFF
NA	TRBV7-6	TRBJ2-7	NA	CASSLSSYEQYF